The 22 T cell receptor beta chains reported below all come from one sample, sequenced in a study of T cells and Merkel cell carcinoma outcomes. The protocol was immunoSEQ multiplex PCR, while the TCRdb copy is restricted to in-frame clones and leaves out a portion. The repertoire holds under 15,000 clones, with around 95% as singletons. Sequencing was performed on tumor tissue from Merkel cell carcinoma. These receptors all come from a human donor with Merkel cell carcinoma.

This chain links TRBV6-6 with TRBJ2-1; D call uncertain. This CDR3 region has 12 residues. The ends were cut back, 6 bases at V and 9 bases at J, with 12 bases in the middle. Germline loops: CDR1 MNHNY, CDR2 SVGAGI (reference sequence). CDR3 sequence: CASRARKGEQFF. As DNA, the CDR3 is TGTGCCAGCAGGGCGCGAAAGGGTGAGCAGTTCTTC.

The count of this clone is one. The chain couples TRBV29-1 to TRBJ2-5; 11 bases match TRBD2. Germline V gene sequence: CDR1 SQVTM, CDR2 ANQGSEA. The length of the CDR3 is 14 residues. V shed 6 bases and J 5 bases; nucleotides not matched to a gene: 8. CDR3 protein: CSVLIAGGPETQYF. CDR3 nucleotides: TGCAGCGTCCTTATAGCGGGAGGGCCGGAGACCCAGTACTTC.

The CDR3 DNA reads TGCGCCAGCAACCATGGCGGGGACACTGAAGCTTTCTTT. This codes for CASNHGGDTEAFF. V and J are TRBV5-1 and TRBJ1-1; D is unresolved. The CDR3 has 13 residues. The germline V and J ends were trimmed by 6 bases and 3 bases, with 12 bases remaining between them. Germline lookup yields CDR1 SGHRS and CDR2 YFSETQ.

CDR3 coding DNA: TGTGCCAGCCGGCCGGGGGAAAACTATGGCTACACCTTC. Translated, it gives CASRPGENYGYTF. The genes are TRBV6-5 and TRBJ1-2; maybe TRBD1 (5 bases). From germline, CDR1 is MNHEY and CDR2 SVGAGI. This CDR3 contains 13 residues. Between the trimmed V and J ends, which lost 8 bases and 2 bases, there was a span of 12 bases.

The J gene is TRBJ2-1, the V gene TRBV10-3, with 9 positions matching TRBD2. The junction had 3 bases not matched to a gene; V was cut back by 4 bases and J by 2 bases. This CDR3 contains 15 residues. Germline CDR1 reads ENHRY; CDR2 reads SYGVKD. CDR3 nucleotide sequence: TGTGCCATCAGTGGAGCGGGAGGAACCTACAATGAGCAGTTCTTC. It encodes CAISGAGGTYNEQFF.

The chain carries TRBV28 and TRBJ1-2; 12 positions match TRBD1. CDR1 and CDR2 (germline): MDHEN, SYDVKM. CDR3 length: 13 amino acids. Trimming at V came to 6 bases and at J to 8 bases, leaving 4 bases not matched to a gene. CDR3 loop: CASSGTGGRGYTF. The CDR3 DNA reads as TGTGCCAGCAGCGGGACAGGGGGCAGGGGCTACACCTTC.

The chain uses TRBV9 and TRBJ2-7, with 11 bases lining up with TRBD2. J was trimmed by 9 bases and V by 4 bases; bases with no gene match: 9. This CDR3 contains 14 residues. Germline V gene lookup returns CDR1 SGDLS and CDR2 YYNGEE. In DNA form, the CDR3 reads TGTGCCAGCAGCCCAGGCACTAGCGGGAGTTCGCAGTACTTC. This codes for CASSPGTSGSSQYF.

The CDR3 nucleotides are TGCGCCAGCAGCTTGGAAGGGGCCGCTTACCAGCCCCAGCATTTT. Its translation is CASSLEGAAYQPQHF. The chain employs TRBV5-1 and TRBJ1-5; TRBD1 might be the D (5 bases). V lost 0 bases and J lost 7, with 14 bases in between. The CDR3 contains 15 residues. The germline V gene encodes CDR1 SGHRS and CDR2 YFSETQ.

This chain uses TRBV5-4 with TRBJ1-1; 11 bases match TRBD1. The germline V gene encodes CDR1 SGHNT and CDR2 YYREEE (reference sequence). V shed 6 bases, J shed 3 bases, and the junction held 7 bases outside the gene matches. The CDR3 loop spans 15 amino acids. CDR3 bases: TGTGCCAGCACCTGGGACAGGGGGTACGACACTGAAGCTTTCTTT. This codes for CASTWDRGYDTEAFF.

The chain uses TRBV27 and TRBJ2-5; D not certain. V shed 5 bases and J shed 4 bases, with 11 bases lying between them. This CDR3 has 13 residues. Germline CDR1 is MNHEY and CDR2 is SMNVEV (reference sequence). The CDR3 reads CASSPLPLETQYF. For the CDR3, the DNA is TGTGCCAGCAGTCCCCTCCCCCTAGAGACCCAGTACTTC.

The gene calls are TRBV29-1 and TRBJ2-3; unclear D gene. The CDR3 has 11 residues. CDR1 is SQVTM and CDR2 is ANQGSEA in the germline V gene. V shed 4 bases and J shed 4 bases, with 6 bases lying between them. CDR3 in amino acids: CSVAPADTQYF. The CDR3 bases are TGCAGCGTTGCCCCGGCAGATACGCAGTATTTT.

This chain links TRBV9 with TRBJ2-1; TRBD2 aligns across 9 bases. V lost 2 bases to trimming and J lost 8 bases; unmatched junction nucleotides: 8. This CDR3 has 15 amino acids. Germline V gives CDR1 SGDLS, CDR2 YYNGEE. The CDR3 DNA reads TGTGCCAGCAGCGTTGCGGGAGGGATGTTGGATGAGCAGTTCTTC. It codes for CASSVAGGMLDEQFF.

V usage is TRBV6-5 and J usage is TRBJ2-2; possible D gene TRBD2, 5 bases. This CDR3 comprises 13 residues. CDR1 MNHEY and CDR2 SVGAGI come from the germline V gene. Trimming shortened V by 7 bases and J by 5 bases, and 11 bases separated the two germline ends. The CDR3 loop is CASTRVGTGELFF. CDR3 DNA sequence: TGTGCCAGCACGAGGGTTGGGACCGGGGAGCTGTTTTTT.

The V call is TRBV5-6, the J call TRBJ1-4, with D unclear. Between the trimmed V and J ends, which lost 1 base and 13 bases, there was a span of 14 bases. In germline, CDR1 is SGHDT, CDR2 YYEEEE. The CDR3 has 13 amino acids. CDR3 DNA sequence: TGTGCCAGCAGCTTGAATTCGAAGAATCCACTGTTTTTT. Translated, it gives CASSLNSKNPLFF.

The genes are TRBV27 and TRBJ1-4, with TRBD1 identical over 7 bases. Trimming at V came to 3 bases and at J to 7 bases, leaving 5 bases not matched to a gene. The CDR3 sequence is 14 residues long. From germline, CDR1 is MNHEY and CDR2 SMNVEV (reference sequence). The DNA for the CDR3 is TGTGCCAGCAGTTTTCGACAGGGACCTGAAAAACTGTTTTTT. Protein sequence: CASSFRQGPEKLFF.

The chain has TRBV5-1 and TRBJ2-5, with 8 bases that match TRBD1. Germline V gene sequence: CDR1 SGHRS, CDR2 YFSETQ. The CDR3 contains 14 residues. Losses at the gene ends were 4 bases for V and 4 bases for J; bases not matched to a gene: 6. CDR3 residues: CASSPAGQGETQYF. DNA of the CDR3: TGCGCCAGCAGCCCCGCCGGACAGGGAGAGACCCAGTACTTC.

The chain employs TRBV6-1 and TRBJ2-2, with D possibly TRBD1 on 7 matching bases. Germline CDR1 is MNHNS and CDR2 is SASEGT. CDR3 length: 14 residues. V shed 7 bases and J shed 7 bases, with 16 bases lying between them. CDR3 DNA: TGTGCCAGCATAGGAGGGGGCGTCGGCGGGGAGCTGTTTTTT. Translating it yields CASIGGGVGGELFF.

CDR3 region: CASSPALDNEQFF. CDR3 in DNA: TGTGCCAGCTCACCAGCCCTGGACAATGAGCAGTTCTTC. The rearrangement joins TRBV18 to TRBJ2-1; D is unclear. Germline V gene lookup returns CDR1 KGHSH and CDR2 LQKENI. The CDR3 has 13 residues. V lost 2 bases and J 5 bases, leaving 7 bases between the germline ends.

The V and J genes are TRBV5-5 and TRBJ2-3; D possibly matches TRBD1 or TRBD2 (5 bases each). V lost 6 bases to trimming and J lost 0 bases, with 17 bases between them. The germline V gene has CDR1 SGHKS and CDR2 YYEKEE (reference sequence). CDR3 length: 16 amino acids. CDR3 protein: CASTPGTFISTDTQYF. The CDR3 DNA sequence: TGTGCCAGCACCCCCGGGACCTTCATTAGCACAGATACGCAGTATTTT.

V gene TRBV9 combines with J gene TRBJ2-1, with 7 bases aligning to TRBD2. The trim removed 6 bases at V and 6 bases at J, leaving 12 bases unmatched. This CDR3 region has 15 residues. Germline V gives CDR1 SGDLS, CDR2 YYNGEE. Here the CDR3 reads CASMPTGGISNEQFF. The CDR3 nucleotides are TGTGCCAGCATGCCCACGGGAGGTATCTCCAATGAGCAGTTCTTC.

This sequence joins TRBV19 and TRBJ1-5; the match to TRBD1 covers 7 bases. Trimming at V came to 9 bases and at J to 7 bases, leaving 6 bases not matched to a gene. Germline CDR1 reads LNHDA; CDR2 reads SQIVND (reference sequence). The CDR3 spans 12 residues. The CDR3 region is CASTGVRQPQHF. The CDR3 DNA is TGTGCCAGCACAGGGGTAAGGCAGCCCCAGCATTTT.

The chain is built from TRBV14 and TRBJ2-1, with no clear D. V lost 2 bases and J 5 bases, leaving 13 bases between the germline ends. The CDR3 sequence is 15 residues long. Germline CDR1 is SGHDN and CDR2 is FVKESK. The CDR3 spells CASSQLRAKNNEQFF. CDR3 sequence (DNA): TGTGCCAGCAGCCAATTACGGGCTAAGAACAATGAGCAGTTCTTC.